A selection of T cell receptor beta chains follows, all from one sample in a study of blood T cell repertoires in COVID-19. Sequenced by immunoSEQ multiplex PCR; TCRdb stores in-frame clones only, minus some. The table has 350,000 to 550,000 clones, 75% to 90% seen once. The sequencing sample was made of PBMCs or T cells enriched from blood (not recorded which). The receptors here all came from a man aged 30 to 45 who had recovered from COVID-19. Each CDR3 is given with its conserved first and last residue. The D gene is left open where the match is weak. Clone size is shown for a subset of rows, as once, few, many or a class of expanded clone.

d_call clone_size j_call v_call cdr3_aa cdr3_nt
TRBD2 - TRBJ2-1 TRBV7-3 CASSFRTSGASYNEQFF TGTGCCAGCAGCTTCCGGACTAGCGGGGCTTCCTACAATGAGCAGTTCTTC
- - TRBJ1-2 TRBV11-3 CASSCRRGGAKFGGYTF TGTGCCAGCAGCTGCCGACGAGGGGGGGCTAAATTCGGAGGCTACACCTTC
TRBD1 - TRBJ1-4 TRBV7-9 CASSTPGQGNEKLFF TGTGCCAGCAGCACACCGGGACAGGGGAATGAAAAACTGTTTTTT
- - TRBJ2-1 TRBV6-6 CASSYILAENNEQFF TGTGCCAGCAGTTACATACTAGCAGAAAACAATGAGCAGTTCTTC
TRBD1 - TRBJ1-2 TRBV6-5 CASSYSGQDYGYTF TGTGCCAGCAGTTACTCGGGACAGGACTATGGCTACACCTTC
- - TRBJ1-2 TRBV5-1 CASSWGTGYTF TGCGCCAGCAGCTGGGGGACAGGCTACACCTTC
- - TRBJ2-1 TRBV12-3/TRBV12-4 CASSLRVNEQFF TGTGCCAGCAGTTTACGGGTAAATGAGCAGTTCTTC
TRBD2 - TRBJ2-1 TRBV6-5 CASGFEGGPSNEQFF TGTGCCAGCGGTTTCGAGGGAGGGCCAAGTAATGAGCAGTTCTTC
TRBD1 - TRBJ2-5 TRBV12-5 CASGSTGGAETQYF TGTGCTAGTGGTTCCACAGGGGGCGCAGAGACCCAGTACTTC
- many TRBJ1-2 TRBV2 CASRGTGSIRYTF TGTGCCAGCAGGGGTACAGGGTCTATACGCTACACCTTC
- few TRBJ2-6 TRBV27 CASTRQLTSGANVLTF TGTGCCAGCACCCGACAGTTGACCTCTGGGGCCAACGTCCTGACTTTC
- - TRBJ1-1 TRBV6-5 CASGGGTEAFF TGTGCCAGCGGGGGGGGGACTGAAGCTTTCTTT
TRBD1 - TRBJ2-6 TRBV27 CASSRGQNSGANVLTF TGTGCCAGCAGTAGGGGGCAGAACTCTGGGGCCAACGTCCTGACTTTC
TRBD2 - TRBJ2-2 TRBV5-1 CASSPGTSGSSTGELFF TGCGCCAGCAGCCCAGGGACTAGCGGGAGCTCAACCGGGGAGCTGTTTTTT
- - TRBJ1-3 TRBV7-9 CASSPFASVSGNTIYF TGTGCCAGCAGCCCATTCGCGTCTGTCTCTGGAAACACCATATATTTT
TRBD2 - TRBJ2-1 TRBV28 CASSLGTSREQFF TGTGCCAGCAGTTTAGGGACTAGTCGTGAGCAGTTCTTC
- - TRBJ1-2 TRBV4-2 CASSQGGENYGYTF TGTGCCAGCAGCCAAGGGGGCGAGAACTATGGCTACACCTTC
- - TRBJ1-6 TRBV28 CASSTQSFNIAF TGTGCCAGCAGTACACAGTCCTTTAACATCGCCTTT
- - TRBJ2-7 TRBV5-6 CASSFTDYEQYF TGTGCCAGCAGCTTTACAGATTACGAGCAGTACTTC
TRBD1 once TRBJ1-1 TRBV19 CASSIQGDAEAFF TGTGCCAGTAGTATACAGGGGGACGCTGAAGCTTTCTTT
- - TRBJ1-6 TRBV27 CASSLGPLRDRGHSPLHF TGTGCCAGCAGTTTAGGCCCACTGAGGGATCGCGGGCATTCACCCCTCCACTTT
- - TRBJ1-1 TRBV20-1 CSARGGTEAFF TGCAGTGCTAGGGGGGGGACTGAAGCTTTCTTT
- - TRBJ1-2 TRBV29-1 CSVEEQGGAGYTF TGCAGCGTTGAAGAGCAGGGAGGAGCTGGCTACACCTTC
TRBD2 - TRBJ2-1 TRBV2 CATTRRTSGPLSSYNEQFF TGTGCCACCACTCGAAGGACTAGCGGGCCCCTTAGCTCCTACAATGAGCAGTTCTTC
- - TRBJ1-5 TRBV19 CASSIDPWGGGQPQHF TGTGCCAGTAGTATAGACCCGTGGGGGGGCGGTCAGCCCCAGCATTTT
- - TRBJ1-3 TRBV12-3/TRBV12-4 CASSPTERNTIYF TGTGCCAGCAGCCCGACAGAGAGAAACACCATATATTTT
- - TRBJ1-1 TRBV11-2 CASSLDFFEGAEAFF TGTGCCAGCAGCTTAGATTTTTTCGAGGGGGCTGAAGCTTTCTTT
- - TRBJ2-3 TRBV25-1 CASSDSIRVKDTQYF TGTGCCAGCAGTGATTCAATCCGAGTAAAAGATACGCAGTATTTT
- - TRBJ2-1 TRBV6-1 CASSEDTYNEQFF TGTGCCAGCAGTGAGGACACCTACAATGAGCAGTTCTTC
- - TRBJ1-2 TRBV2 CASSPDSVYGYTF TGTGCCAGCAGTCCGGACAGCGTCTATGGCTACACCTTC
- - TRBJ2-1 TRBV5-6 CASSWTVNEQFF TGTGCCAGCAGCTGGACAGTAAATGAGCAGTTCTTC
- - TRBJ2-1 TRBV7-6 CASSSRGQSGNEQFF TGTGCCAGCAGCTCAAGAGGCCAAAGCGGTAATGAGCAGTTCTTC
- once TRBJ2-3 TRBV5-6 CASSIGRGTDTQYF TGTGCCAGCAGCATAGGCCGGGGCACAGATACGCAGTATTTT
TRBD1 - TRBJ1-2 TRBV6-5 CASRTGGADGYTF TGTGCCAGCAGAACAGGGGGCGCGGATGGCTACACCTTC
TRBD1 - TRBJ2-6 TRBV30 CAWSVLGTAGANVLTF TGTGCCTGGAGTGTATTAGGGACAGCTGGGGCCAACGTCCTGACTTTC
- - TRBJ2-3 TRBV28 CASTPGGSTDTQYF TGTGCCAGCACCCCTGGGGGGAGCACAGATACGCAGTATTTT
TRBD1 - TRBJ1-5 TRBV19 CASSPEKPWTGEVILVSNQPQHF TGTGCCAGTAGCCCAGAGAAACCCTGGACAGGGGAAGTGATCCTGGTGAGCAATCAGCCCCAGCATTTT
TRBD2 once TRBJ2-5 TRBV5-4 CASSPGLAGGLAETQYF TGTGCCAGCAGCCCCGGACTAGCGGGAGGCTTGGCGGAGACCCAGTACTTC
- - TRBJ2-3 TRBV7-9 CASSLTGTLTDTQYF TGTGCCAGCAGCTTAACGGGGACACTCACAGATACGCAGTATTTT
TRBD1 few TRBJ1-1 TRBV19 CASSIARDRRTEAFF TGTGCCAGTAGTATAGCCCGGGACAGAAGAACTGAAGCTTTCTTT